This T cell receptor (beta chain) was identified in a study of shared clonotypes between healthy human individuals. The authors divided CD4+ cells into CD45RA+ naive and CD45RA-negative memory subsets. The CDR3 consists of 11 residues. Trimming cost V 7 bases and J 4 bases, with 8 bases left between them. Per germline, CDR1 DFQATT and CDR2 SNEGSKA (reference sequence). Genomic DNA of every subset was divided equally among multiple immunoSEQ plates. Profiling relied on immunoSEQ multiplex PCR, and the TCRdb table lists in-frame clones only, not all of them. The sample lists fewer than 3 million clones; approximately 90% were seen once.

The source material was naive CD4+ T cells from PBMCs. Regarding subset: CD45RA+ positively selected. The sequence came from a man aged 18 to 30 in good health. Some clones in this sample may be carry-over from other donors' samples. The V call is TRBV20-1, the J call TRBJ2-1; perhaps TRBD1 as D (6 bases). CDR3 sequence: CSVRGYNEQFF. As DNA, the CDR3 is TGCAGTGTTAGGGGGTACAATGAGCAGTTCTTC.